This passage covers 22 T cell receptor beta chains from one sample sequenced in a study of blood T cell repertoires in COVID-19. Measured with immunoSEQ multiplex PCR; TCRdb has only the in-frame clones, and not every one. The repertoire holds some 250,000 clones, with 75% to 90% as singletons. The material sequenced was peripheral blood. The origin of the receptors is a woman in her twenties or thirties who had recovered from COVID-19.

The rearrangement joins TRBV2 to TRBJ1-1, with 7 bases matching TRBD1. Germline CDR1 and CDR2: SNHLY and FYNNEI. This CDR3 region has 12 residues. With 9 bases clipped from V and 8 bases from J, the junction kept 9 bases outside the gene matches. The CDR3 loop is CASLLRQGEAFF. The CDR3 DNA follows: TGTGCCAGTCTCCTAAGACAGGGCGAAGCTTTCTTT. Together with reference TRBV2 and TRBJ1-1, the CDR3 gives the full variable domain: EPEVTQTPSHQVTQMGQEVILRCVPISNHLYFYWYRQILGQKVEFLVSFYNNEISEKSEIFDDQFSVERPDGSNFTLKIRSTKLEDSAMYFCASLLRQGEAFFGQGTRLTVV.

V usage is TRBV10-3 and J usage is TRBJ1-5; D is uncertain. V was clipped by 2 bases and J by 5 bases, with 7 bases between them. The germline V gene encodes CDR1 ENHRY and CDR2 SYGVKD. The CDR3 consists of 13 residues. The CDR3 loop reads CAISEEGYQPQHF. CDR3 bases: TGTGCCATCAGTGAGGAGGGCTATCAGCCCCAGCATTTT.

A word on this clone: Other DNA sequences from this sample encode an identical CDR3 as well. The chain employs TRBV3-1 (or the pseudogene TRBV3-2) and TRBJ1-6; TRBD1 matches at 9 bases. Germline CDR1 LGHDT, CDR2 YNNKEL (reference sequence). The CDR3 is 14 residues long. V dropped 8 bases and J dropped 7; count of bases not matched to a gene: 6. CDR3 region: CASSQTGGNSPLHF. The CDR3 nucleotides are TGTGCCAGCTCCCAGACAGGGGGAAATTCACCCCTCCACTTT.

CDR3 in DNA: TGCGCCAGCAGCCAAGCCTCCGGGACAGGGGATTCACCCCTCCACTTT. The encoded protein is CASSQASGTGDSPLHF. This chain joins TRBV4-3 and TRBJ1-6; 10 nucleotides line up with TRBD1. Per germline, CDR1 LGHNA and CDR2 YSLEER. V lost 1 base to trimming and J lost 8 bases; unmatched junction nucleotides: 5. CDR3 length: 16 amino acids.

The chain joins TRBV28 to TRBJ2-1; D perhaps matches TRBD1 (6 bases). Between the trimmed V and J ends, which lost 1 base and 5 bases, there was a span of 12 bases. This CDR3 is 15 amino acids long. Germline V gives CDR1 MDHEN, CDR2 SYDVKM. For the CDR3, the DNA is TGTGCCAGCAGTTTATTTGCAGGGGCTAACAATGAGCAGTTCTTC. The encoded protein is CASSLFAGANNEQFF.

The chain links TRBV10-3 to TRBJ2-1; 11 positions agree with TRBD2. V lost 0 bases, J lost 4 bases, and 5 bases stayed unmatched. The germline gives CDR1 ENHRY, CDR2 SYGVKD. CDR3 size: 17 residues. The DNA for the CDR3 is TGTGCCATCAGTGAGTCCGGTGGGACTAGCGGTTACAATGAGCAGTTCTTC. Protein: CAISESGGTSGYNEQFF.

This clone was detected once. The chain carries TRBV15 and TRBJ2-1; 7 positions match TRBD1. Germline CDR1 reads LNHNV; CDR2 reads YYDKDF (reference sequence). This CDR3 is 15 amino acids long. Losses at the gene ends were 2 bases for V and 6 bases for J; bases not matched to a gene: 7. CDR3 sequence: CATSRTTGQFNEQFF. Here the CDR3 DNA reads TGTGCCACCAGCAGAACAACGGGACAGTTCAATGAGCAGTTCTTC.

The chain employs TRBV10-3 and TRBJ2-7; D is undetermined. Deletions cut 3 bases from V and 6 bases from J, with 15 bases between. CDR3 size: 14 residues. In germline, CDR1 is ENHRY, CDR2 SYGVKD. The CDR3: CAISEPTKSTEQYF. CDR3 coding DNA: TGTGCCATCAGTGAACCCACTAAGTCCACCGAGCAGTACTTC.

The V and J genes are TRBV5-4 and TRBJ2-1; D perhaps matches TRBD1 (6 bases). V was trimmed by 3 bases and J by 0 bases, leaving 10 bases between them. Germline V lookup: CDR1 SGHNT, CDR2 YYREEE (reference sequence). This CDR3 is 15 amino acids long. The CDR3 here is CASSSETGSYNEQFF. The CDR3 nucleotides are TGTGCCAGCAGCTCTGAGACAGGCTCCTACAATGAGCAGTTCTTC.

The chain is built from TRBV28 and TRBJ2-2, with D possibly TRBD1 on 5 matching bases. This CDR3 comprises 16 residues. Germline CDR1 and CDR2: MDHEN and SYDVKM. V dropped 1 base and J dropped 2 bases, with 11 bases sitting between them. This CDR3 is CASSLLRGQNTGELFF. The CDR3 DNA reads TGTGCCAGCAGTTTATTAAGGGGCCAAAACACCGGGGAGCTGTTTTTT.

In this sample, this clone turned up once. This chain connects TRBV3-1 (or the pseudogene TRBV3-2) to TRBJ2-3; D is unresolved. CDR3 size: 12 residues. Germline V CDR1 and CDR2: LGHDT, YNNKEL (reference sequence). Between the trimmed V and J ends, which lost 2 bases and 4 bases, there was a span of 4 bases. The CDR3 DNA sequence: TGTGCCAGCAGCCAATTAGCAGATACGCAGTATTTT. Translation gives CASSQLADTQYF.

The CDR3 DNA reads as TGTGCCAGCAGCTTAAGACAGGGGGCTTTCGTGCCCTACAATGAGCAGTTCTTC. It codes for CASSLRQGAFVPYNEQFF. The chain couples TRBV11-3 to TRBJ2-1; 10 bases map to TRBD1. Per germline, CDR1 SGHNT and CDR2 YENEEA. Losses at the gene ends were 2 bases for V and 2 bases for J; bases not matched to a gene: 9. This CDR3 is 18 amino acids long.

This sequence joins TRBV6-5 and TRBJ2-7, with 9 bases aligning to TRBD2. Germline trimming cut 2 bases from V and 7 bases from J; bases unmatched to any gene: 9. Looked up from germline, CDR1 is MNHEY and CDR2 is SVGAGI. CDR3 size: 15 residues. CDR3 coding DNA: TGTGCCAGCAGTTACAGGCGCGGGGGGGCCGGGGAGCAGTACTTC. It translates to CASSYRRGGAGEQYF.

This chain connects TRBV5-4 to TRBJ2-5, with D hard to call. The germline gives CDR1 SGHNT, CDR2 YYREEE (reference sequence). The CDR3 covers 15 residues. V lost 0 bases to trimming and J lost 1 base, with 10 bases between them. The CDR3: CASSLDNMIQETQYF. CDR3 in DNA: TGTGCCAGCAGCTTGGACAACATGATCCAAGAGACCCAGTACTTC.

This chain uses TRBV6-5 with TRBJ2-2; TRBD2 agrees at 8 bases. The CDR3 runs 15 residues. The J segment lost 5 bases and the V segment lost 7 bases, leaving 9 bases of the junction unmatched. CDR1 is MNHEY and CDR2 is SVGAGI in the germline V gene. CDR3 loop: CASKTRGGLTGELFF. CDR3 DNA sequence: TGTGCCAGCAAAACCCGGGGGGGTCTTACCGGGGAGCTGTTTTTT.

The rearrangement uses TRBV18 and TRBJ1-2, with 8 bases that match TRBD1. V was pared by 3 bases and J by 8 bases, with 5 bases of the junction left unmatched. Germline-derived CDR1 and CDR2 are KGHSH and LQKENI. The CDR3 is 13 residues long. The CDR3 loop is CASSPLDRDGYTF. CDR3 nucleotide sequence: TGTGCCAGCTCACCCCTGGACAGGGACGGCTACACCTTC.

The chain carries TRBV3-1 (or the pseudogene TRBV3-2) and TRBJ1-3; a possible D gene is TRBD1 (5 bases). The CDR3 is made up of 15 amino acids. Germline V CDR1 and CDR2: LGHDT, YNNKEL (reference sequence). V was pared by 5 bases and J by 4 bases, with 15 bases between. As DNA, the CDR3 is TGTGCCAGCAGCGGAAGGGGAGGGTCCGGAAACACCATATATTTT. This translates into CASSGRGGSGNTIYF.

The rearrangement joins TRBV4-1 to TRBJ2-3; D remains unclear. CDR1 is MGHRA, CDR2 YSYEKL, per germline. The CDR3 runs 16 residues. With 0 bases removed from V and 1 base from J, the gap between germline ends came to 11 bases. DNA for the CDR3: TGCGCCAGCAGCCAAGAGGTCCCCCGGGGCACAGATACGCAGTATTTT. Its protein product is CASSQEVPRGTDTQYF.

The count of this clone is one. The V and J genes are TRBV4-2 and TRBJ2-7, with TRBD1 as a possible D gene (6 bases). Germline lookup yields CDR1 LGHNA and CDR2 YNFKEQ. The germline V and J ends were trimmed by 3 bases and 1 base, with 16 bases remaining between them. This CDR3 has 16 residues. The CDR3 DNA reads as TGTGCCAGCAGCCAGTTCGGGACACAAGGTTCCTACGAGCAGTACTTC. Residues: CASSQFGTQGSYEQYF.

The chain joins TRBV6-6 to TRBJ2-7; tentatively, D is TRBD1 (6 bases). CDR3 length equals 13 residues. Germline V gene sequence: CDR1 MNHNY, CDR2 SVGAGI (reference sequence). Trimming shortened V by 6 bases and J by 7 bases, and 16 bases separated the two germline ends. As DNA, the CDR3 is TGTGCCAGCAGCGCGACAGGCTTGGGAGAGCAGTACTTC. It yields the protein CASSATGLGEQYF.

The chain joins TRBV19 to TRBJ2-3; 12 bases match TRBD2. V lost 6 bases, J lost 2 bases, and 6 bases stayed unmatched. The CDR3 totals 16 residues. CDR1 LNHDA and CDR2 SQIVND come from the germline V gene (reference sequence). In nucleotides, the CDR3 is TGTGCCAGTAGGGCGACTAGCGGGGGACCCACAGATACGCAGTATTTT. This sequence encodes CASRATSGGPTDTQYF.

This chain links TRBV7-9 with TRBJ1-4, with D perhaps matching TRBD1 (6 bases). The length of the CDR3 is 18 residues. The V and J ends lost 1 base and 0 bases respectively, with 15 bases between them. Germline-derived CDR1 and CDR2 are SEHNR and FQNEAQ (reference sequence). CDR3 in amino acids: CASSLEARGRATNEKLFF. The DNA for the CDR3 is TGTGCCAGCAGCTTAGAGGCCAGGGGTAGGGCAACTAATGAAAAACTGTTTTTT.